This T cell receptor (beta chain) originates from a study of regulatory T cells in long-lasting Graves disease. Sample time point: newly diagnosed GD, antithyroid drugs for less than 3 months. RNA extracted from PBMCs served as the sequencing template. CDR3 length equals 13 residues. The germline V and J ends were trimmed by 6 bases and 7 bases, with 15 bases remaining between them. Per the germline V gene, CDR1 is WSHSY and CDR2 is SAAADI. Arm-PCR with iRepertoire HTBI primers amplified the CDR3 regions for these TCR beta libraries. In TCRdb, the multiplex PCR reads were re-called with MiXCR into one record per CDR3 protein. The sample contains hundreds of thousands of distinct CDR3 sequences, roughly 12% of which appear only once. The sample was also linked to a second study, of T cells in Graves' hyperthyroidism and ophthalmopathy. In that study: Any patient presenting with uncontrolled infection, other autoimmune disease, pregnancy or lactation was left out.

The sample consisted of peripheral blood mononuclear cells (PBMCs), taken at new diagnosis, from a patient treated with antithyroid drugs. The receptor was isolated from a young man with Graves disease. The chain carries TRBV10-2 and TRBJ2-5; D is perhaps TRBD1 or TRBD2 (5 bases each). The CDR3 bases are TGCGCCAGCAGCGGGACGCGGAGTGGGACCCAGTACTTC. Protein sequence: CASSGTRSGTQYF.